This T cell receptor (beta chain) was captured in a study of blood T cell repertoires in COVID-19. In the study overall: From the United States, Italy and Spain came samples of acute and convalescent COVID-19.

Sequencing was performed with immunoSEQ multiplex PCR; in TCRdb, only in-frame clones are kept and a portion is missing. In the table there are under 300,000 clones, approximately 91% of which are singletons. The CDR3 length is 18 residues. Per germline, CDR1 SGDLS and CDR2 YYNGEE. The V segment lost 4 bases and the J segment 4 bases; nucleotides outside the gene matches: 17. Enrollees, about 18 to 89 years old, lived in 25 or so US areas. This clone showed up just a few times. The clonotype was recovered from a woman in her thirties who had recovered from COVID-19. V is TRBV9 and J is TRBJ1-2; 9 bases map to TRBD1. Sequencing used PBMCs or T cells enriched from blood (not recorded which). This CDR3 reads CASSYRDRALRLPYGYTF. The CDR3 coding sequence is TGTGCCAGCAGCTATCGGGACAGGGCACTACGGCTTCCCTATGGCTACACCTTC.